What follows is one T cell receptor beta chain and its context. This entry is derived from a study of long-term antiretroviral therapy in people with HIV. Study at large: It was about a decade after the earliest samples that the 2015 immediate-ART recommendation appeared.

Sequencing relied on immunoSEQ assay v3.0, run at survey level. TCRdb's copy holds only in-frame clones and misses some; the assay was immunoSEQ multiplex PCR. The table lists 30,000 to 35,000 clones, about 97% of them singletons. The germline CDR1 and CDR2 sequences are ENHRY and SYGVKD. CDR3 length: 12 residues. V gave up 10 bases and J gave up 3 bases; unmatched junction bases: 4. The source of this sequence is a man aged 25-45 years with HIV. J is TRBJ2-7 and V is TRBV10-3; 9 bases are a match to TRBD1. The starting material was unsorted PBMCs, obtained 6.9 years after starting antiretroviral therapy. CDR3 sequence reads: CASGTGLYEQYF. Written as DNA, the CDR3 is TGTGCCAGCGGGACAGGGCTCTACGAGCAGTACTTC.